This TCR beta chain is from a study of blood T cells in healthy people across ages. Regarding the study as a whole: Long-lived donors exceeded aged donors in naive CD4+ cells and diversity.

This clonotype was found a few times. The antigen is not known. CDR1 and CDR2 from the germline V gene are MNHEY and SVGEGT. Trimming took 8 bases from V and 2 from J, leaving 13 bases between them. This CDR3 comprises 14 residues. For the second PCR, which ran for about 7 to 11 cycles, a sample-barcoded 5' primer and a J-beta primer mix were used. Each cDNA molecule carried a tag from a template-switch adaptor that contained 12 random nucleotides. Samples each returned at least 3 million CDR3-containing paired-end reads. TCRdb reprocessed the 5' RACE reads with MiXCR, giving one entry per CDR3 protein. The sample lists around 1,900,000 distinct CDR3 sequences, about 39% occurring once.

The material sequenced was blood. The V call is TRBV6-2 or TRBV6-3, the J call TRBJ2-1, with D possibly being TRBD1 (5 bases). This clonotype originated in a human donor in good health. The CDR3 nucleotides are TGTGCCAGCCAGAGTCAGGGCCCCTACAATGAGCAGTTCTTC. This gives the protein CASQSQGPYNEQFF.